This TCR beta chain was observed in a study of T cell repertoires in cytomegalovirus infection. Study-wide context: Public TCR beta signatures provided an indication of both CMV infection and a matching HLA type.

The CDR3 is 16 residues long. The germline V gene encodes CDR1 MNHNY and CDR2 SVGAGI (reference sequence). V lost 1 base, J lost 1 base, and 10 bases lay in between. This clonotype was counted between two and nine times. Antigen unknown. TCRdb re-called the reads with MiXCR, one entry per CDR3 protein. This sample has 200,000 to 300,000 distinct CDR3 sequences; around 8.7% occur once, and the top ten carry over 12%. Study conclusions and caveats: Individuals carrying CMV plus the relevant HLA were identified by cumulative frequency of public TCR beta families. HLA-C-restricted, CMV-specific TCR beta clonotypes were dominant ex vivo.

This sequence was found in a human donor in good health (CMV status not recorded). Some clones in this sample may be carry-over from other donors' samples. J is TRBJ2-2 and V is TRBV6-6; D is perhaps TRBD1 (6 bases). Sequenced material: PBMCs. The CDR3 is CASSYWDNLNTGELFF. CDR3 DNA: TGTGCCAGCAGTTACTGGGACAACCTGAACACCGGGGAGCTGTTTTTT.